These 24 T cell receptor beta chains originate from one sample sequenced in a study of blood T cell repertoires in COVID-19. Only in-frame clones appear in the TCRdb table, and some are missing; sequencing was by immunoSEQ multiplex PCR. The repertoire holds 300,000 or so clones, approximately 90% seen once, with approximately 6.6% in the top ten. What was sequenced was peripheral blood. The receptors here all came from a woman in her 30s who had recovered from COVID-19.

The chain couples TRBV9 to TRBJ1-1; TRBD1 might be the D (5 bases). Trimming left V 4 bases short and J 1 base short, with 17 bases between. This CDR3 is 16 amino acids long. Germline CDR1 is SGDLS and CDR2 is YYNGEE. The CDR3 reads CASSHQGAGTNTEAFF. The CDR3, as DNA: TGTGCCAGCAGCCACCAGGGTGCGGGAACGAACACTGAAGCTTTCTTT.

The genes are TRBV28 and TRBJ2-6, with D uncertain. The germline CDR1 and CDR2 sequences are MDHEN and SYDVKM. This CDR3 spans 12 amino acids. CDR3 sequence reads: CGSRGPANVLTF. The CDR3 DNA is TGTGGTTCACGCGGCCCGGCCAACGTCCTGACTTTC.

This clone showed up just a few times. In the same sample, other DNA sequences code for this CDR3. CDR3 sequence reads: CASSLGANTEAFF. The CDR3 DNA reads TGTGCCAGCAGCCTTGGGGCGAACACTGAAGCTTTCTTT. This sequence joins TRBV7-9 and TRBJ1-1, with D perhaps TRBD1 (5 bases). V was pared by 5 bases and J by 1 base, with 8 bases between. Per the germline V gene, CDR1 is SEHNR and CDR2 is FQNEAQ (reference sequence). The length of the CDR3 is 13 residues.

This chain connects TRBV19 to TRBJ1-3; D remains ambiguous. CDR1 is LNHDA and CDR2 is SQIVND in the germline V gene (reference sequence). The CDR3 consists of 15 residues. The V end was cut by 6 bases, the J end by 4 bases, with 16 bases between. Written as DNA, the CDR3 is TGTGCCAGTAGCCTTCTGGCCAGGCCAGGAAACACCATATATTTT. It codes for CASSLLARPGNTIYF.

The chain has TRBV28 and TRBJ2-4; D perhaps matches TRBD2 (6 bases). Between the trimmed V and J ends, which lost 0 bases and 9 bases, there was a span of 15 bases. Germline-derived CDR1 and CDR2 are MDHEN and SYDVKM. The CDR3 contains 15 residues. CDR3 in amino acids: CASSLWGDLGSIQYF. As DNA, the CDR3 is TGTGCCAGCAGTTTATGGGGGGACCTCGGGAGCATTCAGTACTTC.

The chain employs TRBV5-1 and TRBJ2-1, with 12 bases aligning to TRBD2. Germline trimming cut 4 bases from V and 4 bases from J; bases unmatched to any gene: 3. The germline CDR1 and CDR2 sequences are SGHRS and YFSETQ. The CDR3 extends over 15 amino acids. In nucleotides, the CDR3 is TGCGCCAGCAGCGGAACTAGCGGGGGGTACAATGAGCAGTTCTTC. The encoded protein is CASSGTSGGYNEQFF.

This sequence joins TRBV3-1 (or the pseudogene TRBV3-2) and TRBJ2-1, with 7 bases identical to TRBD1. From germline, CDR1 is LGHDT and CDR2 YNNKEL (reference sequence). This CDR3 spans 13 amino acids. V gave up 3 bases and J gave up 9 bases; unmatched junction bases: 5. CDR3: CASSHRQGVEQFF. The CDR3 bases are TGTGCCAGCAGCCACCGACAGGGCGTTGAGCAGTTCTTC.

V is TRBV7-8 and J is TRBJ1-1; 8 nucleotides line up with TRBD1. Trimming removed 2 bases from V and 2 bases from J; junction bases left unmatched: 4. The CDR3 spans 15 residues. Per germline, CDR1 SGHVS and CDR2 FQNEAQ. CDR3 DNA: TGTGCCAGCAGCTTATGGACAGGGAAAAACACTGAAGCTTTCTTT. Protein: CASSLWTGKNTEAFF.

The chain recombines TRBV21-1 with TRBJ2-1; the tabulated D call, TRBD2, remains unverified against the DNA. TRBV21-1 is marked as a pseudogene. The CDR3 has 17 residues. The CDR3 reads CASSKRGGVSRLNEQFF. The CDR3 region has the DNA TGTGCCAGCAGCAAAAGAGGAGGGGTATCGAGGCTCAATGAGCAGTTCTTC.

The chain combines TRBV10-3 with TRBJ2-7; D not certain. V was pared by 4 bases and J by 0 bases, with 10 bases between. This CDR3 spans 14 amino acids. Germline loops: CDR1 ENHRY, CDR2 SYGVKD. The CDR3 DNA sequence: TGTGCCATCAGTGGTACATCCTCCTCCTACGAGCAGTACTTC. Translation gives CAISGTSSSYEQYF.

This clone has just a few counts. V gene TRBV5-8 combines with J gene TRBJ2-3; possibly TRBD2 for D (6 bases). With 2 bases removed from V and 2 bases from J, the gap between germline ends came to 15 bases. The CDR3 runs 16 residues. Germline CDR1 reads SGHTS; CDR2 reads YDEGEE. CDR3 loop: CASSFAGSTLTDTQYF. CDR3 nucleotide sequence: TGTGCCAGCAGCTTCGCGGGGAGCACCCTCACAGATACGCAGTATTTT.

This clone appeared a few times. The V gene is TRBV7-2, the J gene TRBJ2-1, with a weak D call TRBD1 (6 bases). CDR3 length: 13 residues. V lost 2 bases and J 10 bases, leaving 12 bases between the germline ends. Germline CDR1 SGHTA, CDR2 FQGNSA. CDR3 sequence (DNA): TGTGCCAGCAGCTTACGGGTCGACAGGGAGCAGTTCTTC. Protein: CASSLRVDREQFF.

V is TRBV6-1 and J is TRBJ2-5; TRBD1 aligns across 7 bases. The CDR3 length is 17 residues. V was clipped by 1 base and J by 2 bases; unmatched bases: 10. CDR1 is MNHNS and CDR2 is SASEGT in the germline V gene. As DNA, the CDR3 is TGTGCCAGCAGTGAAGGGTCTTGGGGACAGCTACAAGAGACCCAGTACTTC. Encoded protein: CASSEGSWGQLQETQYF.

CDR3 in DNA: TGTGCCAGTAGTATCCGAGCGACTCCAGATACGCAGTATTTT. This gives the protein CASSIRATPDTQYF. The chain joins TRBV19 to TRBJ2-3; D is unclear. This CDR3 is built from 14 residues. The germline CDR1 and CDR2 sequences are LNHDA and SQIVND (reference sequence). V was trimmed by 3 bases and J by 4 bases, leaving 11 bases between them.

The chain combines TRBV28 with TRBJ2-7, with a tentative D call TRBD1 (6 bases). The CDR3 consists of 14 residues. The germline V and J ends were trimmed by 6 bases and 2 bases, with 14 bases remaining between them. CDR1 is MDHEN and CDR2 is SYDVKM in the germline V gene. The CDR3 region has the DNA TGTGCCAGCAGCTCCGTACAGGGTCCCTACGAGCAGTACTTC. Translating it yields CASSSVQGPYEQYF.

The chain couples TRBV3-1 (or the pseudogene TRBV3-2) to TRBJ1-2; D uncertain. The germline V gene has CDR1 LGHDT and CDR2 YNNKEL (reference sequence). This CDR3 region has 16 residues. V lost 0 bases, J lost 5 bases, and 16 bases lay in between. CDR3: CASSQDFGQQAYGYTF. For the CDR3, the DNA is TGTGCCAGCAGCCAAGATTTTGGCCAGCAGGCGTATGGCTACACCTTC.

The chain recombines TRBV18 with TRBJ1-1; D may be TRBD1 (5 bases). The CDR3 totals 15 residues. Trimming removed 3 bases from V and 4 bases from J, with 15 bases in between. The germline V gene encodes CDR1 KGHSH and CDR2 LQKENI. CDR3 coding DNA: TGTGCCAGCTCACCGCTACCTGCCGGGGGCACTGAAGCTTTCTTT. Translated, it gives CASSPLPAGGTEAFF.

The V and J genes are TRBV19 and TRBJ1-5, with 9 bases fitting TRBD1. This CDR3 comprises 16 residues. The V segment lost 7 bases and the J segment 4 bases; nucleotides outside the gene matches: 11. CDR1 and CDR2 from the germline V gene are LNHDA and SQIVND (reference sequence). Here the CDR3 reads CASNTRQGVANQPQHF. The CDR3 nucleotides read TGTGCCAGTAATACCCGACAGGGGGTAGCAAATCAGCCCCAGCATTTT.

The chain combines TRBV5-1 with TRBJ2-5; TRBD2 agrees at 10 bases. V lost 1 base to trimming and J lost 1 base; unmatched junction nucleotides: 4. The germline V gene encodes CDR1 SGHRS and CDR2 YFSETQ. This CDR3 has 16 residues. The CDR3 loop reads CASSLSLAGVQETQYF. Written as DNA, the CDR3 is TGCGCCAGCAGCTTGAGCCTAGCGGGGGTCCAAGAGACCCAGTACTTC.

The genes are TRBV28 and TRBJ1-1; TRBD1 matches 7 bases. The V segment lost 5 bases and the J segment 4 bases; nucleotides outside the gene matches: 7. This CDR3 has 14 amino acids. The germline CDR1 and CDR2 sequences are MDHEN and SYDVKM. The chain's CDR3 is CASSPLRQGTEAFF. CDR3 coding DNA: TGTGCCAGCAGTCCTCTCCGACAGGGCACTGAAGCTTTCTTT.

In DNA form, the CDR3 reads TGCAGCGTTGAACCGAGACTAGGCTACAATGAGCAGTTCTTC. It translates to CSVEPRLGYNEQFF. The chain carries TRBV29-1 and TRBJ2-1, with a weak D call TRBD2 (6 bases). CDR3 length: 14 residues. The V end lost 2 bases, the J end lost 3 bases, and 11 bases lay between the germline ends. Germline V gene lookup returns CDR1 SQVTM and CDR2 ANQGSEA.

This clone was recorded only once. CDR3 nucleotide sequence: TGTGCCAGCAGCCCAAAGGGGATGGGGACTAGCGGTGATACGCAGTATTTT. It is translated as CASSPKGMGTSGDTQYF. J is TRBJ2-3 and V is TRBV7-9, with 11 positions matching TRBD2. Germline lookup yields CDR1 SEHNR and CDR2 FQNEAQ (reference sequence). CDR3 length equals 17 residues. The J segment lost 6 bases and the V segment lost 5 bases, leaving 13 bases of the junction unmatched.

The chain uses TRBV7-9 and TRBJ2-6, with no clear D. The germline V and J ends were trimmed by 4 bases and 2 bases, with 18 bases remaining between them. Germline assignment: CDR1 SEHNR and CDR2 FQNEAQ (reference sequence). This CDR3 is 18 amino acids long. For the CDR3, the DNA is TGTGCCAGCAGCTCCCCGGTCACACTACCTCCTGGGGCCAACGTCCTGACTTTC. Its protein product is CASSSPVTLPPGANVLTF.

The rearrangement joins TRBV9 to TRBJ1-1, with D possibly TRBD1 on 6 matching bases. Per germline, CDR1 SGDLS and CDR2 YYNGEE. This CDR3 is built from 13 residues. V was cut by 7 bases and J by 0 bases, with 10 bases left in between. The CDR3 sequence: CASSRGLNTEAFF. The DNA of the CDR3 is TGTGCCAGCTCCAGGGGTCTGAACACTGAAGCTTTCTTT.